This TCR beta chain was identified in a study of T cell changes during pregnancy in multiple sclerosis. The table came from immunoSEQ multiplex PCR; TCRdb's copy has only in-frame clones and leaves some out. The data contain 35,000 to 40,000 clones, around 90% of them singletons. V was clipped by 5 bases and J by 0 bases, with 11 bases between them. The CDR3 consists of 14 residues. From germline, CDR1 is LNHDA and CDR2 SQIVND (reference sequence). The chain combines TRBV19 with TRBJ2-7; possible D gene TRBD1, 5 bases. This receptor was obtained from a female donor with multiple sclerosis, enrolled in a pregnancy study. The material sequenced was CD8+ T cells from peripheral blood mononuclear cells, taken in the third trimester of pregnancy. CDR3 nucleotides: TGTGCCAGTAGTCCGAGTGACAGCTCCTACGAGCAGTACTTC. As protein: CASSPSDSSYEQYF.